The entry that follows covers one T cell receptor beta chain sequence. For sorted subsets, 150 to 250 ng DNA per replicate equaled about 30,000 T cell genomes. The method was immunoSEQ multiplex PCR; TCRdb's version includes in-frame clones alone and lacks a portion of them. The sample holds roughly 2.1 million clones, roughly 91% seen once. The data originate from a study of shared clonotypes between healthy human individuals. CDR3 length equals 17 residues. Germline CDR1 is SEHNR and CDR2 is FQNEAQ (reference sequence). The ends were cut back, 0 bases at V and 3 bases at J, with 17 bases in the middle. CD45RO-negative cells were positively selected for CCR7, leaving out terminally differentiated effector memory CD45RA+ cells.

The chain links TRBV7-9 to TRBJ1-1; D call uncertain. The sequence was obtained from a man between 18 and 35 years old in good health. Some clones in this sample may be carry-over from other donors' samples. Specimen: naive CD8+ T cells from PBMCs. Written as DNA, the CDR3 is TGTGCCAGCAGCTTAGCGGGCAGTGGGATCTGGGACACTGAAGCTTTCTTT. This codes for CASSLAGSGIWDTEAFF.